These 25 T cell receptor beta chains were all obtained from the same sample, sequenced in a study of T cells in Graves' hyperthyroidism and ophthalmopathy. Amplified TCR beta CDR3 regions derived from RNA transcripts. TCR CDR3 regions were first amplified by RT-PCR with HTBI primers. TCRdb itself ran the multiplex PCR reads through MiXCR, one entry per CDR3 protein. The sample holds a few hundred thousand distinct CDR3 sequences, approximately 14% seen once. Material: blood. Source of these receptors: a woman younger than 45 with Graves' ophthalmopathy.

Ten or more counts support this clonotype. The DNA for the CDR3 is TGCGCCAGCAGCTCAAGACTAGCGGGATACGAGCAGTACTTC. Protein product: CASSSRLAGYEQYF. V is TRBV4-1 and J is TRBJ2-7, with 11 nucleotides matching TRBD2. J was trimmed by 4 bases and V by 5 bases; bases with no gene match: 4. The CDR3 runs 14 residues. CDR1 and CDR2 (germline): MGHRA, YSYEKL.

V usage is TRBV30 and J usage is TRBJ1-4; weak D call: TRBD1 (5 bases). Per germline, CDR1 GTSNPN and CDR2 SVGIG (reference sequence). CDR3 size: 15 residues. The V end was cut by 0 bases, the J end by 7 bases, with 15 bases between. CDR3 DNA sequence: TGTGCCTGGAGTGTACGGGGGAGCTTGGGTGAAAAACTGTTTTTT. Translation: CAWSVRGSLGEKLFF.

In this sample, this clonotype turned up many times. V gene TRBV9 combines with J gene TRBJ2-7; D is unresolved. The length of the CDR3 is 13 residues. Per the germline V gene, CDR1 is SGDLS and CDR2 is YYNGEE. V was clipped by 4 bases and J by 4 bases, with 12 bases between them. This chain's CDR3 is CASSNNNEYEQYF. As DNA, the CDR3 is TGTGCCAGCAGCAATAATAACGAGTACGAGCAGTACTTC.

This clonotype has ten or more counts. The chain carries TRBV20-1 and TRBJ2-3, with 7 positions matching TRBD1. V gave up 5 bases and J gave up 8 bases; unmatched junction bases: 16. This CDR3 contains 15 residues. From germline, CDR1 is DFQATT and CDR2 SNEGSKA (reference sequence). This CDR3 is CSAAYGTATSGTQYF. CDR3 DNA: TGCAGTGCTGCGTATGGGACAGCGACTTCGGGTACGCAGTATTTT.

This clonotype has at least ten counts. This chain links TRBV30 with TRBJ1-1; TRBD1 agrees at 7 bases. The junction had 9 bases not matched to a gene; V was cut back by 8 bases and J by 6 bases. This CDR3 is 12 amino acids long. CDR1 is GTSNPN and CDR2 is SVGIG in the germline V gene (reference sequence). DNA for the CDR3: TGTGCCGGGACCAGGGGGGTGGCTGAAGCTTTCTTT. This encodes CAGTRGVAEAFF.

This clonotype has at least ten counts. The chain links TRBV13 to TRBJ1-2; D not certain. CDR1 and CDR2 from the germline V gene are PRHDT and FYEKMQ (reference sequence). Trimming removed 0 bases from V and 0 bases from J, with 8 bases in between. The CDR3 loop spans 15 amino acids. The CDR3 DNA reads as TGTGCCAGCAGCTTAGGCCGGGAAGCTAACTATGGCTACACCTTC. Protein sequence: CASSLGREANYGYTF.

This clonotype was seen many times. This chain uses TRBV11-2 with TRBJ1-2; TRBD1 is a possible D gene (5 bases). V gave up 1 base and J gave up 7 bases, with 13 bases separating them. Germline lookup yields CDR1 SGHAT and CDR2 FQNNGV. CDR3 length: 14 residues. This CDR3 reads CASSLGTRVGGYTF. The CDR3 nucleotides are TGTGCCAGCAGCTTAGGGACCAGGGTTGGTGGCTACACCTTC.

This clonotype was observed at least ten times. The chain is built from TRBV12-3 or TRBV12-4 and TRBJ1-2; the D gene is possibly TRBD1 (5 bases). V lost 5 bases and J lost 2, with 18 bases in between. The CDR3 totals 16 residues. The CDR3 loop reads CASSPFPGRKNYGYTF. The CDR3 nucleotides are TGTGCCAGCAGTCCTTTCCCGGGACGCAAAAACTATGGCTACACCTTC.

The V call is TRBV6-6, the J call TRBJ1-1; 12 positions agree with TRBD1. The CDR3 totals 17 residues. J gave up 4 bases and V 2 bases, and 8 bases lay outside the gene matches. Germline loops: CDR1 MNHNY, CDR2 SVGAGI (reference sequence). In DNA, the CDR3 is TGTGCCAGCAGTTACCCGGGGACAGGGGGCGCGGGCACTGAAGCTTTCTTT. Protein product: CASSYPGTGGAGTEAFF.

This clonotype was counted at least ten times. The chain recombines TRBV11-2 with TRBJ1-2; tentatively, D is TRBD1 (5 bases). The CDR3 runs to 15 residues. Trimming removed 3 bases at V and 8 bases at J, with 19 bases between. Germline CDR1 SGHAT, CDR2 FQNNGV. The CDR3 loop is CASSLYLVGVVGYTF. The CDR3 DNA reads TGTGCCAGCAGCTTGTATTTAGTAGGGGTTGTCGGCTACACCTTC.

The sample holds many counts of this clonotype. The chain recombines TRBV6-1 with TRBJ1-1, with D possibly being TRBD1 (6 bases). CDR1 is MNHNS and CDR2 is SASEGT in the germline V gene. The CDR3 sequence is 13 residues long. V lost 5 bases, J lost 3 bases, and 10 bases lay in between. CDR3 loop: CASSTGLYTEAFF. Written as DNA, the CDR3 is TGTGCCAGCAGTACAGGGTTGTACACTGAAGCTTTCTTT.

This clonotype was picked up many times. This sequence joins TRBV10-2 and TRBJ1-1; D gene uncertain. Looked up from germline, CDR1 is WSHSY and CDR2 is SAAADI. The CDR3 has 14 residues. The V end was cut by 0 bases, the J end by 4 bases, with 9 bases between. The CDR3 DNA is TGCGCCAGCAGTGAGTCCCCGGGGTCCACTGAAGCTTTCTTT. Protein sequence: CASSESPGSTEAFF.

This clonotype was seen repeatedly, ten times or more. The V call is TRBV29-1, the J call TRBJ1-2; D unclear. Deletions cut 3 bases from V and 4 bases from J, with 6 bases between. The V gene's germline CDR1 is SQVTM and CDR2 ANQGSEA. The CDR3 is 11 amino acids. This CDR3 is CSVDGFYGYTF. CDR3 DNA: TGCAGCGTTGACGGCTTCTATGGCTACACCTTC.

The rearrangement uses TRBV10-1 and TRBJ1-4, with 10 bases lining up with TRBD1. This CDR3 has 13 residues. V shed 8 bases, J shed 8 bases, and the junction held 5 bases outside the gene matches. From germline, CDR1 is WNHNN and CDR2 SYGVQD (reference sequence). For the CDR3, the DNA is TGCGCCAGCGAGGACAGGGGGGGAGAAAAACTGTTTTTT. This sequence encodes CASEDRGGEKLFF.

This clonotype has more than one count but fewer than ten. The CDR3 region is CATSEGTGARAFF. The CDR3 DNA sequence: TGTGCCACCAGTGAGGGGACAGGGGCGCGAGCTTTCTTT. This chain connects TRBV24-1 to TRBJ1-1; 10 nucleotides agree with TRBD1. This CDR3 has 13 amino acids. The V segment lost 4 bases and the J segment 10 bases; nucleotides outside the gene matches: 5. CDR1 is KGHDR and CDR2 is SFDVKD in the germline V gene.

In this sample, this clonotype turned up many times. V and J are TRBV20-1 and TRBJ2-2; D is uncertain. CDR1 is DFQATT, CDR2 SNEGSKA, per germline (reference sequence). Trimming took 0 bases from V and 3 from J, leaving 8 bases between them. The CDR3 consists of 14 residues. CDR3 coding DNA: TGCAGTGCTAGAGATCGATGGGACACCGGGGAGCTGTTTTTT. It codes for CSARDRWDTGELFF.

With regard to this clonotype: A read error may be the cause here, since a much bigger clone is one base away. The chain links TRBV5-6 to TRBJ1-1; a possible D gene is TRBD1 (6 bases). This CDR3 contains 14 residues. CDR1 is SGHDT and CDR2 is YYEEEE in the germline V gene. CDR3 residues: CASLGGRGGTDAFF. The CDR3 DNA follows: TGTGCCAGCTTGGGCGGAAGGGGGGGAACTGATGCTTTCTTT.

Many counts were recorded for this clonotype. The rearrangement links TRBV2 to TRBJ2-3; 11 nucleotides agree with TRBD2. The CDR3 has 16 amino acids. J gave up 4 bases and V 6 bases, and 9 bases lay outside the gene matches. CDR1 SNHLY and CDR2 FYNNEI come from the germline V gene. The CDR3 coding sequence is TGTGCCAGCAGAGGATTCGGGACTAGCGGTTCAGATACGCAGTATTTT. This sequence encodes CASRGFGTSGSDTQYF.

This clonotype was recorded once. This chain links TRBV27 with TRBJ2-5; 7 bases line up with TRBD1. The CDR3 runs 14 residues. Germline loops: CDR1 MNHEY, CDR2 SMNVEV (reference sequence). J gave up 5 bases and V 7 bases, and 10 bases lay outside the gene matches. CDR3 sequence: CASKRQGLEETQYF. The CDR3 DNA reads TGTGCCAGCAAACGACAGGGTCTTGAGGAGACCCAGTACTTC.

This clonotype was counted many times. This rearrangement joins TRBV11-2 to TRBJ2-3; D could derive from TRBD1 or TRBD2 (6 bases each). V shed 2 bases and J shed 6 bases, with 24 bases lying between them. The CDR3 is 18 residues long. CDR1 and CDR2 (germline): SGHAT, FQNNGV. The CDR3 loop reads CASSLRGESGLHADTQYF. DNA of the CDR3: TGTGCCAGCAGCTTAAGGGGGGAGTCCGGCCTGCACGCGGATACGCAGTATTTT.

This clonotype was seen at least ten times. The chain couples TRBV20-1 to TRBJ1-4; D call uncertain. The CDR3 is made up of 14 amino acids. The germline V gene encodes CDR1 DFQATT and CDR2 SNEGSKA (reference sequence). V was cut by 5 bases and J by 4 bases, with 14 bases left in between. The DNA of the CDR3 is TGCAGTGCTTCGGACGGCGGATATAATGAAAAACTGTTTTTT. Protein sequence: CSASDGGYNEKLFF.

This clonotype appeared many times. The chain combines TRBV29-1 with TRBJ1-1, with a possible D match to TRBD1 (5 bases). The V end lost 5 bases, the J end lost 0 bases, and 7 bases lay between the germline ends. The CDR3 has 12 amino acids. Germline V lookup: CDR1 SQVTM, CDR2 ANQGSEA. The DNA for the CDR3 is TGCAGCGTTCGGACATTGAACACTGAAGCTTTCTTT. Its translation is CSVRTLNTEAFF.

This clonotype was observed at least ten times. V usage is TRBV11-3 and J usage is TRBJ2-1; 11 bases fit TRBD2. CDR1 SGHNT and CDR2 YENEEA come from the germline V gene. Trimming removed 6 bases from V and 9 bases from J; junction bases left unmatched: 10. The CDR3 length is 15 residues. CDR3 DNA sequence: TGTGCCAGCAGTCCTGGGGCTAGCGGGGGGATTGAGCAGTTCTTC. It translates to CASSPGASGGIEQFF.

This clonotype showed up just a few times. The chain uses TRBV19 and TRBJ1-1; weak D call: TRBD1 (6 bases). CDR1 and CDR2 (germline): LNHDA, SQIVND (reference sequence). Trimming removed 5 bases from V and 6 bases from J, with 16 bases in between. CDR3 length: 14 amino acids. The chain's CDR3 is CASSQTGPTSEAFF. The CDR3 coding sequence is TGTGCCAGTAGTCAGACAGGACCTACCTCTGAAGCTTTCTTT. Based on the CDR3 plus reference TRBV19 and TRBJ1-1, the full variable domain is DGGITQSPKYLFRKEGQNVTLSCEQNLNHDAMYWYRQDPGQGLRLIYYSQIVNDFQKGDIAEGYSVSREKKESFPLTVTSAQKNPTAFYLCASSQTGPTSEAFFGQGTRLTVV.

This clonotype was seen ten or more times. J is TRBJ2-5 and V is TRBV7-9, with D tentatively TRBD1 or TRBD2 (5 bases each). Between the trimmed V and J ends, which lost 6 bases and 4 bases, there was a span of 18 bases. The CDR3 is 15 amino acids. Germline V gene sequence: CDR1 SEHNR, CDR2 FQNEAQ (reference sequence). CDR3: CASSRDGTLRETQYF. The CDR3 bases are TGTGCCAGCAGTCGGGACGGAACCCTCAGAGAGACCCAGTACTTC.